This T cell receptor (beta chain) emerged from a study of blood T cell repertoires in COVID-19. Across the study: Nucleic acid was either cDNA or gDNA, and it came from T cells, B-cell-depleted T cells, or PBMCs.

Authors' processing steps: Amplified reference gene primers provided the basis for estimating nucleated cell counts. Only in-frame clones appear in the TCRdb table, and some are missing; sequencing was by immunoSEQ multiplex PCR. V and J calls and clone size are those listed in that table; D and trimming were worked out from the DNA. The sample comprises approximately 65,000 clones, approximately 85% of which are singletons, and 4.5% to 6% rests with the top ten. CDR3 length: 14 amino acids. The V gene's germline CDR1 is LNHDA and CDR2 SQIVND (reference sequence). V was clipped by 3 bases and J by 7 bases, with 15 bases between them.

This TCR derives from a human donor in a cohort sampled during active COVID-19. Material for sequencing was peripheral blood. This chain links TRBV19 with TRBJ1-1; D may be TRBD1 (5 bases). This CDR3 is CASSISGRAVEAFF. CDR3 in DNA: TGTGCCAGTAGTATTTCGGGCAGGGCCGTTGAAGCTTTCTTT.